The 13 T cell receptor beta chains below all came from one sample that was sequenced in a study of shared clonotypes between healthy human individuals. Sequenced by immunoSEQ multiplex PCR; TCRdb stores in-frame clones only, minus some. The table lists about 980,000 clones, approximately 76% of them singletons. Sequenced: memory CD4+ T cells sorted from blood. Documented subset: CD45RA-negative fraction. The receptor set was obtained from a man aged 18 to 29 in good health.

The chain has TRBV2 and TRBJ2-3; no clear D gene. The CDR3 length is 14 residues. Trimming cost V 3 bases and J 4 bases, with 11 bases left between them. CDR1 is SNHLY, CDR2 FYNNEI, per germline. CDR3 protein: CASSESGYPDTQYF. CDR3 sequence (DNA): TGTGCCAGCAGTGAGTCTGGGTACCCAGATACGCAGTATTTT.

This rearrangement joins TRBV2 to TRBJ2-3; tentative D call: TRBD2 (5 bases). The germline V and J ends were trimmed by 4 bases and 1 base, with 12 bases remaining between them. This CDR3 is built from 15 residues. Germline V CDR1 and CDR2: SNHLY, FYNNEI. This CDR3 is CASSVGSDRTDTQYF. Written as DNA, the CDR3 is TGTGCCAGCAGTGTTGGGAGTGACCGCACAGATACGCAGTATTTT.

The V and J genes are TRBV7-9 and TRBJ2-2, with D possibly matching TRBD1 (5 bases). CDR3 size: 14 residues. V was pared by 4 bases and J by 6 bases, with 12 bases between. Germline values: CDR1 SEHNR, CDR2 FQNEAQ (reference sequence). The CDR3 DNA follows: TGTGCCAGCAGCTCACCAGGGCGGTCCGGGGAGCTGTTTTTT. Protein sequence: CASSSPGRSGELFF.

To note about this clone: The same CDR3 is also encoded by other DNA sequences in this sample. CDR3 sequence reads: CASSPGVSGNTIYF. The CDR3 DNA is TGTGCCAGCAGCCCCGGGGTCTCTGGAAACACCATATATTTT. The rearrangement joins TRBV7-9 to TRBJ1-3; D is unclear. V lost 5 bases, J lost 0 bases, and 8 bases lay in between. CDR1 is SEHNR, CDR2 FQNEAQ, per germline (reference sequence). The CDR3 covers 14 residues.

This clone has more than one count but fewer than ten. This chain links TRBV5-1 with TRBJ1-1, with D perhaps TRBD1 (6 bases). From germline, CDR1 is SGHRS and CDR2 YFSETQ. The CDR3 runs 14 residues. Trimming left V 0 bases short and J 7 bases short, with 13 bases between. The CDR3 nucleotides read TGCGCCAGCAGCTTGGATCCACAGGGACGTGAAGCTTTCTTT. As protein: CASSLDPQGREAFF.

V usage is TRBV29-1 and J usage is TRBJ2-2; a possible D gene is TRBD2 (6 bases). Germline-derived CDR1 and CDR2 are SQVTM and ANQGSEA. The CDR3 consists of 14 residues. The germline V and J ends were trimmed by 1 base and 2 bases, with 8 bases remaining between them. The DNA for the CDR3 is TGCAGCGTTGAAGGCGGGGCAAACACCGGGGAGCTGTTTTTT. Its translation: CSVEGGANTGELFF.

CDR3 nucleotide sequence: TGTGCCAGCAGCGCTGTCTCCCTGCAAGAGACCCAGTACTTC. Its protein product is CASSAVSLQETQYF. The chain uses TRBV7-9 and TRBJ2-5; D unclear. CDR1 and CDR2 (germline): SEHNR, FQNEAQ (reference sequence). The CDR3 extends over 14 amino acids. The V end was cut by 5 bases, the J end by 2 bases, with 12 bases between. Supplemented by reference TRBV7-9 and TRBJ2-5, the full variable domain reads DTGVSQNPRHKITKRGQNVTFRCDPISEHNRLYWYRQTLGQGPEFLTYFQNEAQLEKSRLLSDRFSAERPKGSFSTLEIQRTEQGDSAMYLCASSAVSLQETQYFGPGTRLLVL.

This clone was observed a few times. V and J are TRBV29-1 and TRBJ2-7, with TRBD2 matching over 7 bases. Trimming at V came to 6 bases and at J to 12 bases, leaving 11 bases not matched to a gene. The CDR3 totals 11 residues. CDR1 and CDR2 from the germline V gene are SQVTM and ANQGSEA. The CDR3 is CSVAMSGIAYF. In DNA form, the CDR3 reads TGCAGCGTGGCGATGAGCGGGATTGCGTACTTC.

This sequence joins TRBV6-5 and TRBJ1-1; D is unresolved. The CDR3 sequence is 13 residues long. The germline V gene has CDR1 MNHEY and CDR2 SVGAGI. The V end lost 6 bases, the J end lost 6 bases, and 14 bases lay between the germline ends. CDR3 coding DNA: TGTGCCAGCAGGGCCCCAGGTAGGGCTGAAGCTTTCTTT. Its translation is CASRAPGRAEAFF.

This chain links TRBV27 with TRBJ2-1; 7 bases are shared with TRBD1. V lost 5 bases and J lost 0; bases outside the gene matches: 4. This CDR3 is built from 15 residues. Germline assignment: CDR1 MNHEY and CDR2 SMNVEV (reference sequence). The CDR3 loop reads CASSKGQSSYNEQFF. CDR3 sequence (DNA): TGTGCCAGCAGTAAGGGACAGAGCTCCTACAATGAGCAGTTCTTC.

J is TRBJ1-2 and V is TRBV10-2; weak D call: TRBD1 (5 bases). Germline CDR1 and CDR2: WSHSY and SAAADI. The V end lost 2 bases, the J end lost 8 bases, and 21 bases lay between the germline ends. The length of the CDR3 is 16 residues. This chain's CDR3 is CASSEARGFMRNGYTF. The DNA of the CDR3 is TGCGCCAGCAGTGAGGCAAGGGGCTTTATGCGTAACGGCTACACCTTC.

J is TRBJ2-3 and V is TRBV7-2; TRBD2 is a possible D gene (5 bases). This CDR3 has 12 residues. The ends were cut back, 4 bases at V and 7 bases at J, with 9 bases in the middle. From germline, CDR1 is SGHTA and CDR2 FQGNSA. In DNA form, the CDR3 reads TGTGCCAGCAGCTCCCCGGGGAATACGCAGTATTTT. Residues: CASSSPGNTQYF.

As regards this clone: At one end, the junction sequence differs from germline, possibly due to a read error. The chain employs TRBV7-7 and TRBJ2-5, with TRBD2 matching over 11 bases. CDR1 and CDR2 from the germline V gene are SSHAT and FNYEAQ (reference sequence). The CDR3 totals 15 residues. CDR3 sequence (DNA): TGTGCTAGCAGCCGACTACTAGCGGGAGTTGAGACCCAGTACTTC. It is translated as CASSRLLAGVETQYF.